The clone carrying this TCR beta chain was found a few times. The entry originates in a study of blood T cells in healthy people across ages. Then a second PCR, running about 7 to 11 cycles, was carried out with a sample-barcoded 5' primer and a J-beta primer mix. One entry per CDR3 protein, called by TCRdb with MiXCR from the 5' RACE reads. Of about 830,000 distinct CDR3 sequences listed, 55% to 75% were seen once; the top ten hold about 20%. The clonotype originates from a man aged 30 to 45 in good health. The sample comprised blood.

The CDR3 DNA is TGTGCCAGCAGTTTTTACGGGACCCCATCCGATGAGCAGTTCTTC. It codes for CASSFYGTPSDEQFF. This chain uses TRBV28 with TRBJ2-1; D tentatively fits TRBD1 or TRBD2 (5 bases each). The CDR3 consists of 15 residues. In germline, CDR1 is MDHEN, CDR2 SYDVKM. V lost 3 bases and J 8 bases, leaving 17 bases between the germline ends.